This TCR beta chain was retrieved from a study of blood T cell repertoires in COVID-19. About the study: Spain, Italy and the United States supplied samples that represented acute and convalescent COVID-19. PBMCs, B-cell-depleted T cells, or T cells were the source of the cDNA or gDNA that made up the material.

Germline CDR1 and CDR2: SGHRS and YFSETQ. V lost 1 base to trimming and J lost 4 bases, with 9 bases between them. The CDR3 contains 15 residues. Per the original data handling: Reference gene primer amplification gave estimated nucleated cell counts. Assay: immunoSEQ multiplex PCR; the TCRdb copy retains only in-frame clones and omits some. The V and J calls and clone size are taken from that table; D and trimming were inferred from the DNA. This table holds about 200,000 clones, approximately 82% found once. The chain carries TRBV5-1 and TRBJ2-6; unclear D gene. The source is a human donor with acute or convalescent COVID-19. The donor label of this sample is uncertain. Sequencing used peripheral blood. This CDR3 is CASSLNSIGANVLTF. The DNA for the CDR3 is TGCGCCAGCAGCTTGAACAGCATCGGGGCCAACGTCCTGACTTTC.